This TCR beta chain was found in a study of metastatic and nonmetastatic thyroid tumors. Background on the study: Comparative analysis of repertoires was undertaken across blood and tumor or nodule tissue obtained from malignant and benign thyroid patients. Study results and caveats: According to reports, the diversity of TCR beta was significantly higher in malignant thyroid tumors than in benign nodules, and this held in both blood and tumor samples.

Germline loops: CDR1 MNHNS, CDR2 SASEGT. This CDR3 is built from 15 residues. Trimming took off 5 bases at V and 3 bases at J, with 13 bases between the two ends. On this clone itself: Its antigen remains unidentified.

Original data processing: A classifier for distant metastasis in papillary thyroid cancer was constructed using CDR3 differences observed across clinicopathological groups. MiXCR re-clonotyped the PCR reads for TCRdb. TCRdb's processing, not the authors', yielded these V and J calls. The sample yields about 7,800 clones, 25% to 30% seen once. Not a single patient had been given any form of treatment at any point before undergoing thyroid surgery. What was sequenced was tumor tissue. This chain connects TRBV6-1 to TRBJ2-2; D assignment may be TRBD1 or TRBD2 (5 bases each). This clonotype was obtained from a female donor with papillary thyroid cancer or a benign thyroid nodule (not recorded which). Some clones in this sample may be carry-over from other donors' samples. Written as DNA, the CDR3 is TGTGCCAGCAGTCCCTTTGGGGGAGACACCGGGGAGCTGTTTTTT. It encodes CASSPFGGDTGELFF.